A selection of T cell receptor beta chains follows, all from one sample in a study of blood T cell repertoires in COVID-19. Measured with immunoSEQ multiplex PCR; TCRdb has only the in-frame clones, and not every one. The sample lists fewer than 350,000 clones, 90% occurring once. The specimen was peripheral blood. The receptors derive from a young woman with COVID-19, enrolled during active disease. The CDR3 runs from the conserved cysteine through the conserved F or W. D genes are given only for firm matches. Part of the rows lack a size; the others show once, few, many or a class for expanded clones.

j_call clone_size v_call d_call cdr3_nt cdr3_aa
TRBJ2-7 . TRBV5-1 . TGCGCCAGCAGCCCCGGGGGCTACGAGCAGTACTTC CASSPGGYEQYF
TRBJ2-1 . TRBV4-2 TRBD2 TGTGCCAGCAGCCAAGTACAAGCGGGAGGGATTAGCTCCTACAATGAGCAGTTCTTC CASSQVQAGGISSYNEQFF
TRBJ2-7 few TRBV7-9 . TGTGCCAGCAGCTTAGCGACCCTAGCCCGCCTGGGGGAGCAGTACTTC CASSLATLARLGEQYF
TRBJ1-1 . TRBV19 TRBD1 TGTGCCAGTAGCTCCCCCGGGACAGGGTTCACTGAAGCTTTCTTT CASSSPGTGFTEAFF
TRBJ2-7 . TRBV6-2/TRBV6-3 . TGTGCCAGCAGTTACCACCACCGGGACTCTTTATACGAGCAGTACTTC CASSYHHRDSLYEQYF
TRBJ2-5 . TRBV27 TRBD2 TGTGCCAGCAGTTTATCCAGCGGGAGGGCCCCAGAGACCCAGTACTTC CASSLSSGRAPETQYF
TRBJ1-1 few TRBV27 TRBD1 TGTGCCAGCAGTTCCCCAGGGGGCACTGAAGCTTTCTTT CASSSPGGTEAFF
TRBJ1-2 . TRBV7-9 TRBD1 TGTGCCAGCAGCTCCGGCGCCGGGACAGGGGGCCTAATCTATGGCTACACCTTC CASSSGAGTGGLIYGYTF
TRBJ1-1 . TRBV30 . TGTGCCTGGAGCGAGGGGGGGTTTGGCGAAGCTTTCTTT CAWSEGGFGEAFF
TRBJ2-5 . TRBV19 . TGTGCCAGTAGTCAAGGACAGAACCAAGAGACCCAGTACTTC CASSQGQNQETQYF
TRBJ2-7 . TRBV7-9 . TGTGCCAGCAGCGCCCCGCAGGGCGGACCCTCCTACGAGCAGTACTTC CASSAPQGGPSYEQYF
TRBJ1-5 . TRBV10-1 . TGCGCCAGCAGTGAGTCGCCGGGTCTCAATCAGCCCCAGCATTTT CASSESPGLNQPQHF
TRBJ1-5 . TRBV7-9 . TGTGCCAGCAGCGGCGACCCCCTAGGCAATCAGCCCCAGCATTTT CASSGDPLGNQPQHF
TRBJ2-7 once TRBV27 TRBD2 TGTGCCAGCCGGACTAGCGGGAGAAGTTTCCACGAGCAGTACTTC CASRTSGRSFHEQYF
TRBJ2-5 . TRBV2 TRBD1 TGTGCCACCCGGTGGCAGGGGGTCGAAGAGACCCAGTACTTC CATRWQGVEETQYF
TRBJ1-5 . TRBV28 . TGTGCCAGCAGTCCCAGCAGGGGAAGATATAGCAATCAGCCCCAGCATTTT CASSPSRGRYSNQPQHF
TRBJ2-7 . TRBV6-5 . TGTGCCAGCAGTTACGGCGAGCGGATAACCTACGAGCAGTACTTC CASSYGERITYEQYF
TRBJ1-1 . TRBV6-5 TRBD1 TGTGCCAGCAGCCCCTCGGGACAGCATGAAGCTTTCTTT CASSPSGQHEAFF
TRBJ1-5 . TRBV28 TRBD1 TGTGCCAGCAGCTCGGGACAGGGAGGGCAGCCCCAGCATTTT CASSSGQGGQPQHF
TRBJ2-2 . TRBV28 TRBD1 TGTGCCAGCAGTTCCCGGGACAGGGCCACCGGGGAGCTGTTTTTT CASSSRDRATGELFF
TRBJ2-7 . TRBV4-1 TRBD2 TGCGCCAGCAGCCAAGTTCCCGGGACTAGCTGGGGAGGCGAGCAGTACTTC CASSQVPGTSWGGEQYF
TRBJ1-2 . TRBV19 . TGTGCCACCCGGGGGGGGGCGCTTGGCTACACCTTC CATRGGALGYTF